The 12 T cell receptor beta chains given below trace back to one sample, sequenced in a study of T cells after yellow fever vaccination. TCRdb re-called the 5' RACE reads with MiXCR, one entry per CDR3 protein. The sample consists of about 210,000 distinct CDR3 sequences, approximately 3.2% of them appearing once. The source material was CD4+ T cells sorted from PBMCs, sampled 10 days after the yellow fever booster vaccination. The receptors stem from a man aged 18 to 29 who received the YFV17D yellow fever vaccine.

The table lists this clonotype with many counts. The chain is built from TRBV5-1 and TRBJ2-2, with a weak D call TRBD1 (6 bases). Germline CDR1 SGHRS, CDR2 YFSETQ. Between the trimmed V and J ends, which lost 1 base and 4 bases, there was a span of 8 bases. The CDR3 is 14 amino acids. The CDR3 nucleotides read TGCGCCAGCAGCTTGACAGGGAGCACCGGGGAGCTGTTTTTT. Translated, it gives CASSLTGSTGELFF.

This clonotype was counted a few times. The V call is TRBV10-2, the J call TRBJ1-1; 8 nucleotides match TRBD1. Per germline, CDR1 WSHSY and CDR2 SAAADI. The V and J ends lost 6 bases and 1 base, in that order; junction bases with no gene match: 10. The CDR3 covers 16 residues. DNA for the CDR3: TGCGCCAGCAGACGAGGGACAGGCCCGTCGAACACTGAAGCTTTCTTT. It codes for CASRRGTGPSNTEAFF.

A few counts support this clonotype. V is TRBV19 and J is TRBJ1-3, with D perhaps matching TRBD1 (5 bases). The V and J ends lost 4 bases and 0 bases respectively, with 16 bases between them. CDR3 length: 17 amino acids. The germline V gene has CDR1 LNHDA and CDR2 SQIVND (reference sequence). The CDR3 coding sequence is TGTGCCAGTAGTACGCAGACAGCACTCCTCTCTGGAAACACCATATATTTT. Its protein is CASSTQTALLSGNTIYF.

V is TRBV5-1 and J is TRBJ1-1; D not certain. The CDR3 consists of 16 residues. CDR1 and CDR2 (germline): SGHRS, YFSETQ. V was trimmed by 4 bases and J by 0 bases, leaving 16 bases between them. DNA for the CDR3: TGCGCCAGCAGCCGTTGGAGCCGGATTATGAACACTGAAGCTTTCTTT. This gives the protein CASSRWSRIMNTEAFF.

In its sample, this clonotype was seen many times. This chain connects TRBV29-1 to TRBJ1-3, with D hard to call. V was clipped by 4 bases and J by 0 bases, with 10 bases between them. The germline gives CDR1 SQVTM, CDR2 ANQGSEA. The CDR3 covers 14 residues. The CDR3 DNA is TGCAGCGTTGTTCCGCGTTACTCTGGAAACACCATATATTTT. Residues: CSVVPRYSGNTIYF.

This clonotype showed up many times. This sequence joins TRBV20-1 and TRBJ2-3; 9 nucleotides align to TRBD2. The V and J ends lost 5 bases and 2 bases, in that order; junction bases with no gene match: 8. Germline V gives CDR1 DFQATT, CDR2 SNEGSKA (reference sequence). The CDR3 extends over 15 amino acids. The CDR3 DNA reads TGCAGTGCTGAGCGGGGGGAAAGCTACACAGATACGCAGTATTTT. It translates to CSAERGESYTDTQYF.

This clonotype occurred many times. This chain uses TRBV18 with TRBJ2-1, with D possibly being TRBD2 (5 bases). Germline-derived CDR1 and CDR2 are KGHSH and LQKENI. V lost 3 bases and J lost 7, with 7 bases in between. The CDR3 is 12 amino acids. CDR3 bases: TGTGCCAGCTCACCCTGGGAGAATGAGCAGTTCTTC. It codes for CASSPWENEQFF. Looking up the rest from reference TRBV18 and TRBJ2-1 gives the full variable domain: NAGVMQNPRHLVRRRGQEARLRCSPMKGHSHVYWYRQLPEEGLKFMVYLQKENIIDESGMPKERFSAEFPKEGPSILRIQQVVRGDSAAYFCASSPWENEQFFGPGTRLTVL.

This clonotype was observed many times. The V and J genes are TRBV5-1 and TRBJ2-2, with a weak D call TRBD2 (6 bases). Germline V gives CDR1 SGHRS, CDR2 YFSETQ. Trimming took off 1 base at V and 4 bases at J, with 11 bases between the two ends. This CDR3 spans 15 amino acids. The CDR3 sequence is CASSLSYGGTGELFF. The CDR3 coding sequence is TGCGCCAGCAGCTTGTCCTACGGGGGCACCGGGGAGCTGTTTTTT.

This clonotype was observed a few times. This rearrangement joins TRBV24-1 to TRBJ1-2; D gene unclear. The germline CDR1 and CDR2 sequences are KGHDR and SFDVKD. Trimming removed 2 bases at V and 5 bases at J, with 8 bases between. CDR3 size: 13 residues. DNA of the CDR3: TGTGCCACCAGTGATTCTGACATATATGGCTACACCTTC. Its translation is CATSDSDIYGYTF.

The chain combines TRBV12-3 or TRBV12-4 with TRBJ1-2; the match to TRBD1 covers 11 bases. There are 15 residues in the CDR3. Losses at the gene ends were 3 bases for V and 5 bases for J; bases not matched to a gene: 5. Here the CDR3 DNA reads TGTGCCAGCAGTTTTAAAGGACAGGGGGCGTATGGCTACACCTTC. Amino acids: CASSFKGQGAYGYTF.

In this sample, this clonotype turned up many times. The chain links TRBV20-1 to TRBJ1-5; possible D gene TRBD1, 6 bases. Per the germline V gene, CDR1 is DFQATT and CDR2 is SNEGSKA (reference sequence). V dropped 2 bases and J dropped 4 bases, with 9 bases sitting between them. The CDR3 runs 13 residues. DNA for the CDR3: TGCAGTGCTAGACGGACAGTAAATCAGCCCCAGCATTTT. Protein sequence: CSARRTVNQPQHF.

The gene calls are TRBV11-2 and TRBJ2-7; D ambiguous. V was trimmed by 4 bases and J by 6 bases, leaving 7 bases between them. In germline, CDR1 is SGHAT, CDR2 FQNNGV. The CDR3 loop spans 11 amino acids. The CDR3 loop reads CASSSQVEQYF. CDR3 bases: TGTGCCAGCAGCTCGCAGGTCGAGCAGTACTTC.